This entry is about one TCR beta chain. The antigen remains undetermined. This sample is drawn from a study of immune evolution from preneoplasia to lung adenocarcinoma. Study results and caveats: Later-stage lesions appeared to have more T cells, more diversity, less clonality.

Two lung cancer pathologists independently confirmed each histologic diagnosis. Sequenced by immunoSEQ multiplex PCR; TCRdb stores in-frame clones only, minus some. The repertoire holds about 14,000 clones, with 85% as singletons. The specimen was FFPE lung adenocarcinoma in situ tissue. This clonotype originated in an older donor with lung adenocarcinoma.

The chain's CDR3 is CASRPVHRDSYEQYF. CDR3 nucleotides: TGTGCCAGTAGGCCTGTACATCGGGACTCCTACGAGCAGTACTTC. The gene calls are TRBV19 and TRBJ2-7; possibly TRBD2 for D (5 bases). Germline V gene sequence: CDR1 LNHDA, CDR2 SQIVND (reference sequence). Trimming stripped 6 bases from V and 0 bases from J, with 15 bases between. The CDR3 runs 15 residues.